These 9 T cell receptor beta chains originate from one sample sequenced in a study of cytomegalovirus exposure and HLA in healthy donors. PCR was performed using 60 Vbeta and 13 Jbeta primers. Only in-frame clones appear in the TCRdb table, and some are missing; sequencing was by immunoSEQ multiplex PCR. This table holds about 130,000 clones, about 80% found once. The specimen was PBMCs. The receptor source for this set is a man aged 30-40 years in good health and CMV-seronegative.

The chain employs TRBV4-1 and TRBJ2-3; D is unresolved. Germline V gives CDR1 MGHRA, CDR2 YSYEKL. The CDR3 has 17 residues. V lost 0 bases, J lost 0 bases, and 13 bases lay in between. CDR3 DNA: TGCGCCAGCAGCCAAGATGAGTCGCTACCTAGCACAGATACGCAGTATTTT. It yields the protein CASSQDESLPSTDTQYF.

The V call is TRBV7-9, the J call TRBJ2-7; possible D gene TRBD2, 6 bases. Germline loops: CDR1 SEHNR, CDR2 FQNEAQ (reference sequence). Trimming took off 0 bases at V and 1 base at J, with 7 bases between the two ends. CDR3 length equals 14 residues. Here the CDR3 DNA reads TGTGCCAGCAGCTTAGCGGGAGGATCCTACGAGCAGTACTTC. Translating it yields CASSLAGGSYEQYF.

The chain combines TRBV10-3 with TRBJ1-1; maybe TRBD1 (6 bases). The CDR3 extends over 14 amino acids. V was clipped by 6 bases and J by 5 bases, with 16 bases between them. Looked up from germline, CDR1 is ENHRY and CDR2 is SYGVKD. Here the CDR3 DNA reads TGTGCCATCAGAGAACAGGGTGGAGGTACTGAAGCTTTCTTT. Amino acid sequence: CAIREQGGGTEAFF.

CDR3 nucleotide sequence: TGTGCCAGCAGTCGGGGACAGGGTTACGAGCAGTACTTC. Protein product: CASSRGQGYEQYF. J is TRBJ2-7 and V is TRBV11-2; 9 bases agree with TRBD1. This CDR3 region has 13 residues. Per germline, CDR1 SGHAT and CDR2 FQNNGV. V lost 6 bases to trimming and J lost 4 bases; unmatched junction nucleotides: 4.

This sequence joins TRBV9 and TRBJ2-3, with 8 bases that match TRBD2. Germline V gene lookup returns CDR1 SGDLS and CDR2 YYNGEE. The CDR3 covers 15 residues. J was trimmed by 1 base and V by 0 bases; bases with no gene match: 1. CDR3 coding DNA: TGTGCCAGCAGCGTAGAGACTAGCGGCACAGATACGCAGTATTTT. This gives the protein CASSVETSGTDTQYF.

The gene calls are TRBV9 and TRBJ1-6, with D possibly TRBD1 on 5 matching bases. Germline CDR1 reads SGDLS; CDR2 reads YYNGEE. The length of the CDR3 is 16 residues. The ends were cut back, 0 bases at V and 4 bases at J, with 11 bases in the middle. The CDR3 bases are TGTGCCAGCAGCGTAGAGATAGGGGATTATAATTCACCCCTCCACTTT. Translated: CASSVEIGDYNSPLHF.

The CDR3 DNA follows: TGTGCCAGTGTGGGACAGGGGGTAACTGAAGCTTTCTTT. Amino acids: CASVGQGVTEAFF. V and J are TRBV19 and TRBJ1-1; 11 bases are shared with TRBD1. Per germline, CDR1 LNHDA and CDR2 SQIVND (reference sequence). The CDR3 covers 13 residues. V lost 8 bases, J lost 5 bases, and 4 bases stayed unmatched. Using reference TRBV19 and TRBJ1-1 for the parts outside the CDR3, the full variable domain is DGGITQSPKYLFRKEGQNVTLSCEQNLNHDAMYWYRQDPGQGLRLIYYSQIVNDFQKGDIAEGYSVSREKKESFPLTVTSAQKNPTAFYLCASVGQGVTEAFFGQGTRLTVV.

The chain uses TRBV18 and TRBJ2-1; the D gene is possibly TRBD2 (5 bases). V was trimmed by 1 base and J by 2 bases, leaving 9 bases between them. Germline V gene data show CDR1 as KGHSH and CDR2 as LQKENI. CDR3 length: 15 residues. The CDR3 protein is CASSPLGVAYNEQFF. CDR3 DNA sequence: TGTGCCAGCTCACCACTGGGAGTAGCCTACAATGAGCAGTTCTTC.

The gene calls are TRBV28 and TRBJ2-7; maybe TRBD2 (6 bases). The germline V gene encodes CDR1 MDHEN and CDR2 SYDVKM. V was cut by 5 bases and J by 3 bases, with 17 bases left in between. This CDR3 spans 15 amino acids. The CDR3 coding sequence is TGTGCCAGCAGTATAACCGGGACTGCCGGCTACGAGCAGTACTTC. Encoded protein: CASSITGTAGYEQYF.